This TCR beta chain appears in the sequencing data of a study of blood T cell repertoires in COVID-19. Study overall: Donors in the United States, Italy and Spain gave samples during acute or convalescent COVID-19. The cDNA or gDNA used as material had been derived from T cells, B-cell-depleted T cells, or PBMCs.

V lost 9 bases and J lost 0, with 8 bases in between. The CDR3 contains 12 residues. Looked up from germline, CDR1 is WSHSY and CDR2 is SAAADI. As processed by the authors: Reference gene primer amplification yielded estimated nucleated cell counts. Here immunoSEQ multiplex PCR was the method, and the copy in TCRdb shows in-frame clones only, minus some. That table furnishes V, J and clone size, whereas the DNA furnished D and trimming. The table has some 200,000 clones, roughly 87% seen once. Only a few counts were recorded for this clone. This receptor was taken from a woman aged 40 to 50 with acute or convalescent COVID-19. Material for sequencing was peripheral blood. The chain is built from TRBV10-2 and TRBJ2-5; perhaps TRBD2 as D (6 bases). CDR3: CASSSDQETQYF. The CDR3 bases are TGCGCCAGTTCTAGCGACCAAGAGACCCAGTACTTC.